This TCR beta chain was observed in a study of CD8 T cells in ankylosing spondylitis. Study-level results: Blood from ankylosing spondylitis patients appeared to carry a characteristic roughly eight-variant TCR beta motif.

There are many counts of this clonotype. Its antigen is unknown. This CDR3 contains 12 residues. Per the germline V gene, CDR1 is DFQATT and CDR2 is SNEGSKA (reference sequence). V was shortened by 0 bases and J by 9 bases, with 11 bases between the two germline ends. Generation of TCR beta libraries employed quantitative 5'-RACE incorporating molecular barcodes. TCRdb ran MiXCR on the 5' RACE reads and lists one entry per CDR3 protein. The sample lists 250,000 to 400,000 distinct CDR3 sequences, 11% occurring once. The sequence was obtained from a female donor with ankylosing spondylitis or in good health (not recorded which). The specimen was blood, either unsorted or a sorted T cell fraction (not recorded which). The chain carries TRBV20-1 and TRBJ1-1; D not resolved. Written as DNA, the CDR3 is TGCAGTGCTAGAGATGGAGGGTCTCAAGCTTTCTTT. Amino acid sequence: CSARDGGSQAFF.